Following are 2 T cell receptor beta chains from one sample sequenced in a study of human T cells and chemical hapten exposure. As for time point: healthy volunteer bleed at 6 weeks. The total RNA was obtained from whole blood that was not fractionated. TCRdb called the RACE reads again in MiXCR, with one record for every CDR3 protein. This table has 55,000 to 75,000 distinct CDR3 sequences, about 5.7% appearing once. Sequencing used whole blood. The receptors shown here come from a female donor in good health. Some clones in this sample may be carry-over from other donors' samples.

This clonotype appeared many times. The chain uses TRBV5-4 and TRBJ2-3, with a weak D call TRBD2 (5 bases). The CDR3 contains 15 residues. Germline V lookup: CDR1 SGHNT, CDR2 YYREEE (reference sequence). V lost 5 bases and J 1 base, leaving 14 bases between the germline ends. The CDR3 DNA is TGTGCCAGCAGTAAGCCGGGGTCCGGCACAGATACGCAGTATTTT. Protein product: CASSKPGSGTDTQYF.

This clonotype is medium-sized (0.01 to 0.1%) within its sample. The chain recombines TRBV6-5 with TRBJ2-7, with D possibly matching TRBD1 (6 bases). Germline V gene lookup returns CDR1 MNHEY and CDR2 SVGAGI. V dropped 11 bases and J dropped 0 bases, with 14 bases sitting between them. The CDR3 loop spans 13 amino acids. The CDR3 region has the DNA TGTGCCGCCCGGGACACCCGCTCCTACGAGCAGTACTTC. This encodes CAARDTRSYEQYF.